Reported below is one T cell receptor beta chain. Its cognate antigen is unknown. This sample was taken from a study of identical twins. Findings and caveats of the study: The authors drew conclusions from cross-sectional statistical analysis rather than following the same donors. Where out-of-frame alpha sequences were twin-shared, they showed excess low generation probability. Abundant beta clonotypes from cord blood had fewer insertions, unlike memory repertoires, which showed none.

TCRdb re-analysed the 5' RACE reads in MiXCR, keeping a single row per CDR3 protein. The sample holds about 1.7 million distinct CDR3 sequences, 25% to 35% seen once. Donors were all healthy Caucasians. The germline gives CDR1 KGHDR, CDR2 SFDVKD. The V gene end was trimmed by 1 base and the J gene end by 1 base; junction bases not matched to a gene: 4. The CDR3 has 18 amino acids. The chain carries TRBV24-1 and TRBJ2-2; 11 bases are a match to TRBD2. Input material: cord blood. The sequence derives from a newborn girl in good health. This chain's CDR3 is CATSDFRTSGLNTGELFF. CDR3 nucleotides: TGTGCCACCAGTGATTTTAGGACTAGCGGGTTGAACACCGGGGAGCTGTTTTTT.